This TCR beta chain stems from a study of blood T cells in healthy people across ages. Alongside a J-beta primer mix, a sample-barcoded 5' primer served in a second PCR lasting about 7 to 12 cycles. Researchers report that a template-switch adaptor with 12 random nucleotides tagged each cDNA molecule. Every sample produced at least 2.5 million CDR3-containing paired-end reads. TCRdb processed the 5' RACE reads anew with MiXCR; each CDR3 protein has one entry. The sample shows 700,000 to 900,000 distinct CDR3 sequences, 53% of them seen only once. There are 14 residues in the CDR3. Germline CDR1 is MNHNY and CDR2 is SVGAGI (reference sequence). V lost 6 bases and J 6 bases, leaving 17 bases between the germline ends. Study-level results: It was not possible, with unsorted PBMCs, to conclusively compare naive and antigen-experienced cells.

Comments on this clonotype: The antigen remains unidentified.

This sequence was found in a man at least 80 years old in good health. The chain combines TRBV6-6 with TRBJ2-5; the D gene could be TRBD1 or TRBD2 (5 bases each). Sequencing used blood. CDR3 sequence reads: CASRNSKEGKTQYF. The CDR3 region has the DNA TGTGCCAGCAGAAACTCGAAAGAGGGGAAGACCCAGTACTTC.